The rows below give T cell receptor beta chains drawn from one sample of a study of cytomegalovirus exposure and HLA in healthy donors. TCRdb's table, derived via immunoSEQ multiplex PCR, lists solely in-frame clones and lacks some. The sample yields approximately 280,000 clones, 80% to 90% seen once. Specimen: PBMCs. The receptors originated from a young woman in good health and CMV-seronegative. Each CDR3 is given with its conserved first and last residue. Fields, in order: CDR3 length, V gene, J gene, CDR3 protein.

17	TRBV5-4	TRBJ2-1	CASSRGLAGSSYNEQFF
14	TRBV6-5	TRBJ2-2	CASAWLADTGELFF
11	TRBV20-1	TRBJ1-1	CTSAENTEAFF
18	TRBV5-1	TRBJ1-3	CASSLEGYTGGSGNTIYF
14	TRBV19	TRBJ2-3	CASSRDRGADTQYF
14	TRBV6-1	TRBJ2-7	CASGLTGDSYEQYF
16	TRBV4-3	TRBJ2-7	CASSQARGANTYEQYF
13	TRBV5-1	TRBJ1-4	CASSRQFNEKLFF
13	TRBV7-2	TRBJ1-2	CASSSRDREGYTF
14	TRBV5-1	TRBJ1-1	CASRQGTANTEAFF
15	TRBV6-1	TRBJ1-5	CASLRGLDSNQPQHF
15	TRBV7-6	TRBJ1-5	CASSLVEGGNQPQHF
15	TRBV15	TRBJ2-1	CATSRDRGTYNEQFF
16	TRBV10-2	TRBJ1-3	CASSRDSSLSGNTIYF
14	TRBV5-1	TRBJ2-2	CASSRDRVTGELFF
16	TRBV5-4	TRBJ1-6	CASSYPGQGISSPLHF
16	TRBV29-1	TRBJ2-2	CSVASRDRANTGELFF
15	TRBV5-1	TRBJ1-1	CASSWDGQWNTEAFF
15	TRBV5-1	TRBJ2-7	CASSRSTGWDYEQYF
16	TRBV4-1	TRBJ2-3	CASSQDPRPSPATQYF
12	TRBV30	TRBJ2-2	CAWTPITGELFF
15	TRBV6-4	TRBJ1-1	CASSPRTGRNTEAFF
14	TRBV2	TRBJ2-7	CASSDQGNFNEQYF
17	TRBV13	TRBJ2-1	CASSLGRPSGGYNEQFF
17	TRBV13	TRBJ2-1	CASSLTGLRSSYNEQFF
13	TRBV30	TRBJ2-7	CAWIEGVSYEQYF
12	TRBV28	TRBJ2-3	CASGGHSDTQYF
16	TRBV7-2	TRBJ2-7	CASSPYPGLTSYEQYF
12	TRBV7-2	TRBJ1-2	CASSRGVDGYTF
19	TRBV5-1	TRBJ2-2	CASSFTASGGTSHSGELFF
15	TRBV6-6	TRBJ2-7	CASSYVRGSGYEQYF
15	TRBV11-2	TRBJ2-7	CASSLTRSGRYEQYF
15	TRBV11-2	TRBJ2-1	CASSIYRGLYNEQFF
14	TRBV6-1	TRBJ1-2	CASSEEGTGHGYTF
14	TRBV11-3	TRBJ2-7	CASSPGQGTYEQYF
14	TRBV5-1	TRBJ2-3	CASLAGTRTDTQYF
15	TRBV30	TRBJ2-5	CAWGPGTSLQETQYF
16	TRBV5-1	TRBJ1-1	CASSPGHRLMNTEAFF
13	TRBV7-9	TRBJ1-1	CASSLLGQAEAFF
14	TRBV2	TRBJ2-2	CASSAGTNTGELFF
13	TRBV7-2	TRBJ2-5	CASISRGEETQYF
14	TRBV5-1	TRBJ2-7	CASAPGTGPLEQYF
17	TRBV4-1	TRBJ2-1	CASSSSSGRALYNEQFF
18	TRBV2	TRBJ2-3	CASSEAVTGGNSADTQYF